Listed below are T cell receptor beta chains from one sample, sequenced in a study of blood T cell repertoires in COVID-19. Using immunoSEQ multiplex PCR, the repertoire was profiled, and TCRdb retains in-frame clones only, with some absent. Seen here are just over 95,000 clones, around nine tenths observed once, and the top ten hold 15%. The source material was peripheral blood. The receptors stem from a human donor in a cohort sampled during active COVID-19. Both conserved end residues are part of each CDR3. The D gene is left open where the match is weak. Rows may omit the clone size; those that give it use once, few, many or a size class.

J gene	V gene	clone size	D gene	CDR3 DNA	CDR3 protein
TRBJ2-1	TRBV7-3	.	.	TGTGCCAGCAGCTTAACCGGGTATGAGGATGAGCAGTTCTTC	CASSLTGYEDEQFF
TRBJ2-3	TRBV3-1/TRBV3-2	.	.	TGTGCCAGCAGCCAATATGTGGGGGGGCCATCCGCAGATACGCAGTATTTT	CASSQYVGGPSADTQYF
TRBJ2-2	TRBV28	.	TRBD1	TGTGCCAGCAGTTCAAGACCCGGGACAGGGAACACCGGGGAGCTGTTTTTT	CASSSRPGTGNTGELFF
TRBJ1-6	TRBV7-2	.	.	TGTGCCAGCGGTCCTCAGGTTCGGAATTCACCCCTCCACTTT	CASGPQVRNSPLHF
TRBJ1-5	TRBV5-1	.	.	TGCGCCAGCAGCTTGGGAGCCAATCAGCCCCAGCATTTT	CASSLGANQPQHF
TRBJ2-3	TRBV11-1	.	.	TGTGCCAGCAGCTTCCAGGGGCAGGGGCCGTATTTT	CASSFQGQGPYF
TRBJ1-1	TRBV28	.	TRBD1	TGTGCCAGCAGTTTAAAGGGGGCGAGGAACACTGAAGCTTTCTTT	CASSLKGARNTEAFF
TRBJ2-5	TRBV5-4	.	.	TGTGCCAGCAGCTTGATGGCGGGGACAGAGGAGACCCAGTACTTC	CASSLMAGTEETQYF
TRBJ2-2	TRBV11-3	.	TRBD2	TGTGCCAGCAGCTTCACGAGCGGGGACCTTGGGGGGGAGCTGTTTTTT	CASSFTSGDLGGELFF
TRBJ1-2	TRBV7-8	.	.	TGTGCCAGCAGCTTAGCAAAGGATCCCCGGGGTAAAGGCTACACCTTC	CASSLAKDPRGKGYTF
TRBJ2-2	TRBV2	.	TRBD2	TGTGCCAGCAGTGTAGCGGGAGGAAACACCGGGGAGCTGTTTTTT	CASSVAGGNTGELFF
TRBJ2-2	TRBV5-1	once	TRBD1	TGCGCCAGCAGCTTGGGGGACAGGGGCACTGGCACCGGGGAGCTGTTTTTT	CASSLGDRGTGTGELFF
TRBJ2-1	TRBV7-3	.	.	TGTGCCAGCAGCTTAACGTTACTAAACAATGAGCAGTTCTTC	CASSLTLLNNEQFF
TRBJ1-1	TRBV28	.	.	TGTGCCAGCAGTCCCCCCTTGGGCAGGCCGAACACTGAAGCTTTCTTT	CASSPPLGRPNTEAFF
TRBJ1-2	TRBV19	.	.	TGTGCCAGTAGTATAGCTGTGCGGGCGGGAGATGGCTACACCTTC	CASSIAVRAGDGYTF
TRBJ2-3	TRBV6-1	.	.	TGTGCCAGCAGTGATCGGGGAGTCACAGATACGCAGTATTTT	CASSDRGVTDTQYF
TRBJ1-5	TRBV5-1	.	.	TGCGCCAGCAGCTTGGAGCCCAATCAGCCCCAGCATTTT	CASSLEPNQPQHF
TRBJ1-4	TRBV12-3/TRBV12-4	.	TRBD1	TGTGCCAGCAGTTTAACGGGACAGGGTAATCTGTTTTTT	CASSLTGQGNLFF
TRBJ1-4	TRBV15	.	TRBD1	TGTGCCACCAGCACCTGGACAGGGGCAACTAATGAAAAACTGTTTTTT	CATSTWTGATNEKLFF
TRBJ2-1	TRBV6-4	.	TRBD2	TGTGCCAGCTTTCCTAGCGGGGGCAGCTCCTACAATGAGCAGTTCTTC	CASFPSGGSSYNEQFF
TRBJ2-1	TRBV3-1/TRBV3-2	.	TRBD2	TGTGCCAGCAGCCTCCGGACTAGCGGGGGGAACGATGAGCAGTTCTTC	CASSLRTSGGNDEQFF
TRBJ2-2	TRBV3-1/TRBV3-2	.	TRBD2	TGTGCCAGCAGTCTAGGGCTAGCGGGGGGCACGAACACCGGGGAGCTGTTTTTT	CASSLGLAGGTNTGELFF
TRBJ2-5	TRBV28	.	TRBD2	TGTGCCAGCACCTTAGCGGGAGAAGAGACCCAGTACTTC	CASTLAGEETQYF
TRBJ2-7	TRBV27	.	TRBD1	TGTGCCAGCAGAAGAACCGGGACAGGGGGCCAAAACGAGCAGTACTTC	CASRRTGTGGQNEQYF
TRBJ1-6	TRBV15	.	.	TGTGCCACCAGCAGAGGGGGCACAGGGTCACCCCTCCACTTT	CATSRGGTGSPLHF
TRBJ1-1	TRBV7-8	.	.	TGTGCCAGCAGCTTACTCAGGGTGGACACTGAAGCTTTCTTT	CASSLLRVDTEAFF
TRBJ2-7	TRBV2	few	.	TGTGCCAGCAGTGCTAGGTCCTCCTACGAGCAGTACTTC	CASSARSSYEQYF
TRBJ1-1	TRBV6-1	few	TRBD1	TGTGCCAGCAGTGAAGGCAGGGGGAGTGGGAACACTGAAGCTTTCTTT	CASSEGRGSGNTEAFF
TRBJ2-5	TRBV7-2	.	.	TGTGCCAGCAGCTTAGCCGAGGACAGTAGGTACCAAGAGACCCAGTACTTC	CASSLAEDSRYQETQYF
TRBJ2-1	TRBV28	once	.	TGTGCCAGCAGGTCAAGTCCACTATTTCATGAGCAGTTCTTC	CASRSSPLFHEQFF
TRBJ2-1	TRBV11-2	.	TRBD2	TGTGCCAGCAGCCCCAGACTAGCGGGGGGGCCGGATGAGCAGTTCTTC	CASSPRLAGGPDEQFF
TRBJ2-1	TRBV5-4	.	TRBD1	TGTGCCAGCAGCCCGGGACAGAACAATGAGCAGTTCTTC	CASSPGQNNEQFF
TRBJ2-7	TRBV6-6	.	TRBD1	TGTGCCAGCAGTTCCACCCCAGGGGGCCTCTCCTACGAGCAGTACTTC	CASSSTPGGLSYEQYF
TRBJ1-4	TRBV29-1	.	.	TGCAGCGGCCTAACAGGAGTAAATGAAAAACTGTTTTTT	CSGLTGVNEKLFF
TRBJ1-1	TRBV6-5	.	.	TGTGCCAGCAGTCTCAGCGTTTTGAACACTGAAGCTTTCTTT	CASSLSVLNTEAFF
TRBJ2-7	TRBV4-1	.	TRBD1	TGCGCCAGCAGCCAAGCCAGGGACAGACACTACGAGCAGTACTTC	CASSQARDRHYEQYF
TRBJ2-3	TRBV5-1	.	.	TGCGCCAGCAGCTTCATTGCAGGGGGCACAGATACGCAGTATTTT	CASSFIAGGTDTQYF
TRBJ1-5	TRBV6-2/TRBV6-3	.	.	TGTGCCAGCAGTACAGGGATGCCCCAGCATTTT	CASSTGMPQHF
TRBJ1-6	TRBV25-1	few	.	TGTGCCAGCAGTTCGACAGACTCCTATAATTCACCCCTCCACTTT	CASSSTDSYNSPLHF
TRBJ2-7	TRBV27	.	.	TGTGCCAGCAGCCCTCGGGACACAACCTACGAGCAGTACTTC	CASSPRDTTYEQYF
TRBJ1-1	TRBV6-5	.	.	TGTGCCAGCAGTTACGGAGGGACTGAAGCTTTCTTT	CASSYGGTEAFF
TRBJ1-1	TRBV3-1/TRBV3-2	.	.	TGTGCCAGCAGCCAAGCAGGAACTGAAGCTTTCTTT	CASSQAGTEAFF
TRBJ2-2	TRBV27	.	.	TGTGCCAGCAGTTTCCGACAGGAGTCCGGGGAGCTGTTTTTT	CASSFRQESGELFF
TRBJ2-1	TRBV6-5	.	TRBD2	TGTGCCAGCAGTCCCCGGGGGGGCACTTACAATGAGCAGTTCTTC	CASSPRGGTYNEQFF
TRBJ1-4	TRBV10-3	.	.	TGTGCCATCAGTGAGTCAAGGTTAAGCAGGGGCCCCTTTTCAACTAATGAAAAACTGTTTTTT	CAISESRLSRGPFSTNEKLFF
TRBJ1-6	TRBV28	once	.	TGTGCCAGCAGGAGAAATAATTCACCCCTCCACTTT	CASRRNNSPLHF
TRBJ2-1	TRBV9	.	.	TGTGCCAGCAGCCCGGGGGACCCGAGCCATGAGCAGTTCTTC	CASSPGDPSHEQFF